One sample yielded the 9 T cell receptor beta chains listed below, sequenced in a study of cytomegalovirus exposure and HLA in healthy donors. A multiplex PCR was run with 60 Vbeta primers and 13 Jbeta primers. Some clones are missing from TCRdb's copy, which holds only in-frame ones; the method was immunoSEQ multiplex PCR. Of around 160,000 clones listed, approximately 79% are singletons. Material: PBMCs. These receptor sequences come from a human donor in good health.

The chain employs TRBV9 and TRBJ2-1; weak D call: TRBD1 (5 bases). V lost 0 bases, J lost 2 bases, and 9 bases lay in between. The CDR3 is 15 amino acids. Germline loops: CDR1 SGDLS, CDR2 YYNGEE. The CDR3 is CASSVGPGPYNEQFF. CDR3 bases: TGTGCCAGCAGCGTAGGGCCAGGGCCCTACAATGAGCAGTTCTTC.

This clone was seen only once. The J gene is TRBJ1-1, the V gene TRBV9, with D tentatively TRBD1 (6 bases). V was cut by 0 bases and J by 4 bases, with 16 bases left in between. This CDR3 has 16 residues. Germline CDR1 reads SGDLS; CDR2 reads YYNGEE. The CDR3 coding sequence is TGTGCCAGCAGCGTAGGTTCGGTCGTGGGGGCCACTGAAGCTTTCTTT. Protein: CASSVGSVVGATEAFF.

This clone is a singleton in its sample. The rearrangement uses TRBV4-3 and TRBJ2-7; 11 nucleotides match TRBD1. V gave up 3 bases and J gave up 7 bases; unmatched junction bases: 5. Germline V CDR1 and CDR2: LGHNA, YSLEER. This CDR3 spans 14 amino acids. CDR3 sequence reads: CASSHPGTGGEQYF. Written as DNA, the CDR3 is TGCGCCAGCAGCCATCCCGGGACAGGGGGTGAGCAGTACTTC.

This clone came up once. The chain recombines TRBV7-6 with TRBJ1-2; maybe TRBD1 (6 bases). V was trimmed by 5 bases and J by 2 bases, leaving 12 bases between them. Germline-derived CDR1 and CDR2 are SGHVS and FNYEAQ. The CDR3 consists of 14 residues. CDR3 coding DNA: TGTGCCAGCAGCCCCCTTACAGGGAACTATGGCTACACCTTC. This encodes CASSPLTGNYGYTF.

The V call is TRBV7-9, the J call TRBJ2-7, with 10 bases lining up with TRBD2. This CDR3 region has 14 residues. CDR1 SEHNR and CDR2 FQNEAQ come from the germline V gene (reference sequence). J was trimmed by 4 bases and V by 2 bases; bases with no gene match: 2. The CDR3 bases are TGTGCCAGCAGCTTAACTAGCGGGGTTTACGAGCAGTACTTC. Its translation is CASSLTSGVYEQYF.

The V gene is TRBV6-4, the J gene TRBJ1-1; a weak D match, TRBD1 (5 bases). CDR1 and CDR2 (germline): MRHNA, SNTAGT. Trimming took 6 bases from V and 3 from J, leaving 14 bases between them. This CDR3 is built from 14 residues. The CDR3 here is CASSQTNRHTEAFF. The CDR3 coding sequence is TGTGCCAGCAGCCAAACGAACAGGCACACTGAAGCTTTCTTT.

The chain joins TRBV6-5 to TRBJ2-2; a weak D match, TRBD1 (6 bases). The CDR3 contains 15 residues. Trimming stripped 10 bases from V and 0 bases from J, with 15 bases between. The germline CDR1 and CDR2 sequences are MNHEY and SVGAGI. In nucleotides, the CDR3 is TGTGCCACCTCCGAAGCAGGGGCGAACACCGGGGAGCTGTTTTTT. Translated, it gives CATSEAGANTGELFF.

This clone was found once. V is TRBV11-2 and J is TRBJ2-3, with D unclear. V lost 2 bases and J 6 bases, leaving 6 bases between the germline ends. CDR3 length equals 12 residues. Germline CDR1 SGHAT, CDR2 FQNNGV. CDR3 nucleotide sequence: TGTGCCAGCAGCTTAATTCCGGATACGCAGTATTTT. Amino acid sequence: CASSLIPDTQYF.

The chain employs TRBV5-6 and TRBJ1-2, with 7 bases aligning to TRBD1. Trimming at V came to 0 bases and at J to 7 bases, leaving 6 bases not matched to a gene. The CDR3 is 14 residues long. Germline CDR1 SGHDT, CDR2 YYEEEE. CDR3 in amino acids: CASSLENRGGGYTF. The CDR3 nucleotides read TGTGCCAGCAGCTTGGAGAACAGGGGAGGTGGCTACACCTTC.